These 7 T cell receptor beta chains were sequenced from one sample in a study of cytomegalovirus exposure and HLA in healthy donors (dated by TCRdb to 2016 to 2017). Library creation used the immunoSEQ multiplex PCR assay. In its TCRdb copy, this immuneACCESS table keeps in-frame sequences only and misses some clones. Where compared with another copy, unresolved V genes explain less than half of these, and the others have no known cause. A total of about 150,000 clones appear in this sample, about 89% of them only once. About 0.75% of the sample lies in the top ten. The sequenced material came from PBMCs. Receptors were obtained from a man aged 18 to 30 in good health and CMV-seronegative.

The chain is built from TRBV7-8 and TRBJ2-2; 12 bases map to TRBD2. The germline gives CDR1 SGHVS, CDR2 FQNEAQ. V shed 5 bases, J shed 6 bases, and the junction held 10 bases outside the gene matches. This CDR3 has 17 amino acids. The CDR3 DNA reads TGTGCCAGCAGCCCGTTTCTTGGGACTAGCGGGTCCGGGGAGCTGTTTTTT. Its protein product is CASSPFLGTSGSGELFF.

This sequence joins TRBV5-1 and TRBJ2-2; TRBD2 aligns across 12 bases. V was pared by 3 bases and J by 6 bases, with 0 bases of the junction left unmatched. The CDR3 totals 14 residues. Per the germline V gene, CDR1 is SGHRS and CDR2 is YFSETQ. The DNA of the CDR3 is TGCGCCAGCAGCTGGACTAGCGGGGCCGGGGAGCTGTTTTTT. Residues: CASSWTSGAGELFF.

This chain links TRBV6-5 with TRBJ1-4; D possibly corresponds to TRBD1 (6 bases). The V and J ends lost 2 bases and 8 bases respectively, with 15 bases between them. Germline V gene data show CDR1 as MNHEY and CDR2 as SVGAGI. The CDR3 is made up of 15 amino acids. The CDR3 DNA is TGTGCCAGCAGTTACGAGGGGGACGGGCGGGAAAAACTGTTTTTT. Encoded protein: CASSYEGDGREKLFF.

The V call is TRBV15, the J call TRBJ2-7; D unclear. V lost 5 bases to trimming and J lost 7 bases, with 9 bases between them. Per the germline V gene, CDR1 is LNHNV and CDR2 is YYDKDF (reference sequence). The CDR3 extends over 11 amino acids. The CDR3, as DNA: TGTGCCACCAGCGACTTAACTGAGCAGTACTTC. Residues: CATSDLTEQYF.

V usage is TRBV5-6 and J usage is TRBJ1-5, with TRBD1 matching over 7 bases. Losses at the gene ends were 3 bases for V and 2 bases for J; bases not matched to a gene: 2. Germline V gives CDR1 SGHDT, CDR2 YYEEEE. The CDR3 runs to 14 residues. CDR3 sequence reads: CASSYRGGNQPQHF. For the CDR3, the DNA is TGTGCCAGCAGCTACAGGGGTGGCAATCAGCCCCAGCATTTT. The full variable domain, with the rest looked up from reference TRBV5-6 and TRBJ1-5, is DAGVTQSPTHLIKTRGQQVTLRCSPKSGHDTVSWYQQALGQGPQFIFQYYEEEERQRGNFPDRFSGHQFPNYSSELNVNALLLGDSALYLCASSYRGGNQPQHFGDGTRLSIL.

J is TRBJ1-2 and V is TRBV27; D is possibly TRBD1 (6 bases). The CDR3 runs 18 residues. Trimming cost V 4 bases and J 4 bases, with 25 bases left between them. Per germline, CDR1 MNHEY and CDR2 SMNVEV (reference sequence). CDR3 in DNA: TGTGCCAGCAGTTCTAGAACCCCTATCGAGGCAGGGGCCTATGGCTACACCTTC. This encodes CASSSRTPIEAGAYGYTF.

The chain uses TRBV4-3 and TRBJ2-1, with 9 bases aligning to TRBD1. CDR3 length: 16 residues. J gave up 8 bases and V 3 bases, and 11 bases lay outside the gene matches. Germline V CDR1 and CDR2: LGHNA, YSLEER. The CDR3 DNA reads TGCGCCAGCAGCCAGCTACGGGGGACAGGGCCCCATGAGCAGTTCTTC. Translation gives CASSQLRGTGPHEQFF.